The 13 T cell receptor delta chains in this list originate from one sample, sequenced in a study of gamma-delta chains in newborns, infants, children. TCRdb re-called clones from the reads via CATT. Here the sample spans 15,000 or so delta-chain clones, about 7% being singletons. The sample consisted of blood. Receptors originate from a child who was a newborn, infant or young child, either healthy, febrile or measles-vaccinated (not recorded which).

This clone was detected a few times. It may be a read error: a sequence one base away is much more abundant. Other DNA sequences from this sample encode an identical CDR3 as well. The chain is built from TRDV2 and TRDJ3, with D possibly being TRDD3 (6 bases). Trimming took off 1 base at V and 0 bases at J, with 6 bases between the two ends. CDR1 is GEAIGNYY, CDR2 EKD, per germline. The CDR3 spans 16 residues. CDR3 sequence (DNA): TGTGCCTGTGACACACTGGGCTCCTGGGACACCCGACAGATGTTTTTC. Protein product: CACDTLGSWDTRQMFF.

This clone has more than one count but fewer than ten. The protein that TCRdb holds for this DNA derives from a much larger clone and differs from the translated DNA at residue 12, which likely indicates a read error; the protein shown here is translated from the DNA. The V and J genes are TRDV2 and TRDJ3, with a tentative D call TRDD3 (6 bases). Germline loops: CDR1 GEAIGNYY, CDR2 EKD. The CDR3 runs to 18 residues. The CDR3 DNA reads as TGTGCCTGTGACACCGTACTGGGAGCCTCCTGGGGCACCCGACAGATGTTTTTC. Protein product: CACDTVLGASWGTRQMFF.

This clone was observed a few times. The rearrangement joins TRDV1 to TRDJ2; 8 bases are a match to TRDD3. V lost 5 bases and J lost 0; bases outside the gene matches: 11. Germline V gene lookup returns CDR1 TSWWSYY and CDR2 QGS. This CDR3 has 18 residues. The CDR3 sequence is CALGKGYWGSSLTAQLFF. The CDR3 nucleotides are TGTGCTCTTGGGAAGGGATACTGGGGGTCTTCTTTGACAGCACAACTCTTCTTT.

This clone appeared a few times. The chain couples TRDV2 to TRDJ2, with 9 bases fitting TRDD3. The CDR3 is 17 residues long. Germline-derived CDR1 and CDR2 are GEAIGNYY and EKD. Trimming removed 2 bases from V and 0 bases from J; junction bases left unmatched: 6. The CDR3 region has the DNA TGTGCCTGTGACATACTGGGGGAGGAAGCTTTGACAGCACAACTCTTCTTT. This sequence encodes CACDILGEEALTAQLFF.

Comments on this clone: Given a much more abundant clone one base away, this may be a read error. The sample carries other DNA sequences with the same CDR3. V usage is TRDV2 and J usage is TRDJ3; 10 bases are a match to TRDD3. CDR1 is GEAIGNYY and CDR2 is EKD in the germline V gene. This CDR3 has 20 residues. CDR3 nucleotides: TGTGCCTGTGACACCGTTCGCTGGGGGATAAGCCCCTGGGACACCCGCCAGATGTTTTTC. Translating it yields CACDTVRWGISPWDTRQMFF.

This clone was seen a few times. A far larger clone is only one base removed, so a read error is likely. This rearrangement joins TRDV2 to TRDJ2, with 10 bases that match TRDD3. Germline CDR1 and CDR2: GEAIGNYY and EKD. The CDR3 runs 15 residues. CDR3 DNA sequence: TGTGCCTGTGACATACTGGGGGATTTGACAGCACAACCCTTCTTT. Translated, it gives CACDILGDLTAQPFF.

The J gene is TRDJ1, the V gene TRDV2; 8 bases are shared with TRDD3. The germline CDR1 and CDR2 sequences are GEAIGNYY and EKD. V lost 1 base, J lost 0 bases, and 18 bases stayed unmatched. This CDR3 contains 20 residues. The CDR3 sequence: CACDTPYWGLRAKDTDKLIF. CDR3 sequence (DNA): TGTGCCTGTGACACACCTTACTGGGGGTTACGGGCTAAGGACACCGATAAACTCATCTTT.

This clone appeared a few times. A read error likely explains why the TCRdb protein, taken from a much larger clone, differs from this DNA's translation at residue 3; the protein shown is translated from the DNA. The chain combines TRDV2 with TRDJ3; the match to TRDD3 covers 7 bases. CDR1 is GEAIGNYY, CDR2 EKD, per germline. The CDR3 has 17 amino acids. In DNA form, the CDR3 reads TGTGCCCGTGACACCGTACTGGGGTCCTGGGACACCCGACAGATGTTTTTC. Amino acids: CARDTVLGSWDTRQMFF.

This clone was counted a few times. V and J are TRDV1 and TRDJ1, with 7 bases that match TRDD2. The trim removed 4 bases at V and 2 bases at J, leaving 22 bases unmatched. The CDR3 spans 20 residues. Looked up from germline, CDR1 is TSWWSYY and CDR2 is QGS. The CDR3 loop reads CALGGPFLRVLAKATDKLIF. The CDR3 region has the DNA TGTGCTCTTGGGGGGCCTTTCCTACGAGTACTCGCAAAGGCGACCGATAAACTCATCTTT.

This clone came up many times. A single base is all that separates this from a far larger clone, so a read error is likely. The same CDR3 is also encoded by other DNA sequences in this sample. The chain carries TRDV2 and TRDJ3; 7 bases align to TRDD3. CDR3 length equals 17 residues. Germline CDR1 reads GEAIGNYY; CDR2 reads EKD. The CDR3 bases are TGTGCCTGTGACACCTGGGGGAGCTCCTGGGACACCCGACAGATGTTCTTC. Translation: CACDTWGSSWDTRQMFF.

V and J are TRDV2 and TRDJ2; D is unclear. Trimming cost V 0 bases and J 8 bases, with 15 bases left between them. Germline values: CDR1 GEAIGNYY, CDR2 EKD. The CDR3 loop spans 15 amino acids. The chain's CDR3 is CACDTVSLRGAQLFF. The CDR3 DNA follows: TGTGCCTGTGACACCGTAAGTTTGCGGGGTGCACAACTCTTCTTT.

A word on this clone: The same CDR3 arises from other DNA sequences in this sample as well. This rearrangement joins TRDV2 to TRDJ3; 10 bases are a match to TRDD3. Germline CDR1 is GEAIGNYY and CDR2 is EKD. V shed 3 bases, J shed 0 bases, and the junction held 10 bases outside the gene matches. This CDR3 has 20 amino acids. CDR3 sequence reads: CACDPVLGDASSWDTRQMFF. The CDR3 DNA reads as TGTGCCTGTGACCCCGTACTGGGGGATGCCAGCTCCTGGGACACCCGACAGATGTTTTTC.

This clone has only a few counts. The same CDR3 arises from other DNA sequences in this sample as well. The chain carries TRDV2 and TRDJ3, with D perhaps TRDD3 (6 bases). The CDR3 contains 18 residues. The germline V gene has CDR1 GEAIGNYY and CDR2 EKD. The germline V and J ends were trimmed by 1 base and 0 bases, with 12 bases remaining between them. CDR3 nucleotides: TGTGCCTGTGACACTGGGGGCCCCCTCTCCTGGGACACCCGACAGATGTTTTTC. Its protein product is CACDTGGPLSWDTRQMFF.